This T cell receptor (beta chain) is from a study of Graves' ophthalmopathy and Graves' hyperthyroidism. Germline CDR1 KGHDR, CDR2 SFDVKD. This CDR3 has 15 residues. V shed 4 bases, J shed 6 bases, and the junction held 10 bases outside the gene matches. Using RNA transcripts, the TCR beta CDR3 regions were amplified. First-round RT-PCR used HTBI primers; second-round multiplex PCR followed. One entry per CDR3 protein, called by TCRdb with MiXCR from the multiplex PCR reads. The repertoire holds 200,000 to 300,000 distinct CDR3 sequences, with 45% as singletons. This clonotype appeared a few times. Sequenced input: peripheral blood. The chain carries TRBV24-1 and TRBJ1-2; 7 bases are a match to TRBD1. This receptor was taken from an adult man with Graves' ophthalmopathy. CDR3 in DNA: TGTGCCACCAGTGACCCTGGGACAGCCTCCAATGGCTACACCTTC. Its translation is CATSDPGTASNGYTF.